The sequence of this T cell receptor (beta chain) was determined in a study of T cells in localized non-small cell lung cancer. Points from the study as a whole: Elevated blood T cell density was associated with longer overall survival.

The method was immunoSEQ multiplex PCR; TCRdb's version includes in-frame clones alone and lacks a portion of them. This sample yields some 14,000 clones, of which roughly four fifths are seen a single time; under 5% belongs to the top ten. With regard to this clone: What it recognizes is unknown.

The V and J ends lost 7 bases and 0 bases respectively, with 16 bases between them. Germline CDR1 reads SGHVS; CDR2 reads FQNEAQ. The CDR3 runs to 16 residues. The clonotype originates from a female donor at least 60 years old with stage I squamous cell lung carcinoma. The sample consisted of peripheral blood, taken before any cancer treatment. The chain links TRBV7-8 to TRBJ1-3; D is uncertain. The CDR3 spells CASNPGGSSSGNTIYF. DNA of the CDR3: TGTGCCAGCAACCCGGGTGGGTCGAGCTCTGGAAACACCATATATTTT.